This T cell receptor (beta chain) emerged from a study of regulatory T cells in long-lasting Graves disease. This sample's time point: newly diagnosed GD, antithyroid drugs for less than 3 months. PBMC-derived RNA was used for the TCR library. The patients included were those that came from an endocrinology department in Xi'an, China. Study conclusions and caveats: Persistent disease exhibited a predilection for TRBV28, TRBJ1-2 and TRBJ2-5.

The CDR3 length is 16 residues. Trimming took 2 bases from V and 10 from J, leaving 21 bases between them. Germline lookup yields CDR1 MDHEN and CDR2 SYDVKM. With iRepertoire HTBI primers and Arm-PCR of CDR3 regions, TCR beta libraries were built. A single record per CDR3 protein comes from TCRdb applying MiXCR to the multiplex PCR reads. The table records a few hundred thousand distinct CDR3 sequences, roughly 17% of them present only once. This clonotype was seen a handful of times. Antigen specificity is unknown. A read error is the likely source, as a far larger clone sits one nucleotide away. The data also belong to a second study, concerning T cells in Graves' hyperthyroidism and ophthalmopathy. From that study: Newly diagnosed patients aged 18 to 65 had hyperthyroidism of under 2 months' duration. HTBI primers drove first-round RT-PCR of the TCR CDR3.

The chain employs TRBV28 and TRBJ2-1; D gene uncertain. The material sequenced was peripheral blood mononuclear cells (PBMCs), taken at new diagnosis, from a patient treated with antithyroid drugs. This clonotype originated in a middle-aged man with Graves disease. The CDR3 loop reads CASSLGGETSSYEQFF. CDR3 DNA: TGTGCCAGCAGTTTAGGCGGAGAAACGTCCTCCTACGAGCAGTTCTTC.